This is a list of T cell receptor beta chains from one sample in a study of response to subunit inactivated influenza vaccine. Using its own MiXCR run on the RT-PCR reads, TCRdb lists one record per CDR3 protein. Among about 480,000 distinct CDR3 sequences, roughly 9.7% were seen once, and the ten largest hold approximately 12%. The specimen was PBMCs from blood, collected about 6 weeks after vaccination. These receptors all come from a man between 45 and 60 years old who received an inactivated influenza vaccine. The CDR3 runs from the conserved cysteine through the conserved F or W.

j_gene,v_gene,CDR3aa
TRBJ2-1,TRBV6-1,CASSDPRTSGTLGQFF
TRBJ2-3,TRBV5-1,CASSMGQGRADTQYF
TRBJ1-1,TRBV29-1,CSVLSLRGHTEAFF
TRBJ2-7,TRBV6-5,CASSYSIPSGGFSYEQYF
TRBJ2-3,TRBV20-1,CSATGTGNTDTQYF
TRBJ2-3,TRBV20-1,CSARDRQGGTDTQYF
TRBJ1-1,TRBV5-1,CASSLVVSGSTEAFF
TRBJ2-3,TRBV18,CASSPSPGNPQVTDTQYF
TRBJ1-4,TRBV6-1,CASSTDRVSRKLFF
TRBJ2-7,TRBV7-3,CASSPSGRGGNEQYF
TRBJ1-1,TRBV4-1,CASSQGKTGGAYF
TRBJ1-4,TRBV6-1,CASSETGTVGEKLFF
TRBJ2-1,TRBV6-2/TRBV6-3,CASRAGTTFYNEQFF
TRBJ2-3,TRBV12-3/TRBV12-4,CASSQFYTQYF
TRBJ2-7,TRBV4-1,CASSQWRGGRYEQYF
TRBJ2-3,TRBV18,CASSPDREADTQYF
TRBJ1-1,TRBV7-9,CASSLSPGGGTEAFF
TRBJ2-1,TRBV29-1,CSVRLIGSYNEQFF
TRBJ2-1,TRBV6-5,CASSLSGYSYNEQFF
TRBJ2-2,TRBV20-1,CSAREVYTGELFF
TRBJ2-1,TRBV5-1,CASSKPAGQGAYNEQFF
TRBJ2-1,TRBV28,CASSFPSRGRGNEQFF
TRBJ2-5,TRBV5-1,CASTRSGGAEETQYF
TRBJ1-2,TRBV12-3/TRBV12-4,CASSLVRRRQGNYGYTF
TRBJ2-5,TRBV20-1,CSARGLDYKETQYF
TRBJ2-7,TRBV3-1,CASSPAAGQGVYEQYF
TRBJ1-6,TRBV10-3,CAISESGSYNSPLHF
TRBJ2-7,TRBV7-8,CASSPPLAREQYF
TRBJ2-1,TRBV11-1,CASSPRQTLMGSYDEQFF
TRBJ2-1,TRBV20-1,CSARQSNEQFF
TRBJ1-1,TRBV7-2,CASSPRGSGTEAFF
TRBJ2-1,TRBV2,CANKASGGNNEQFF
TRBJ2-7,TRBV12-3/TRBV12-4,CASTNPDRENYEQYF
TRBJ1-5,TRBV12-3/TRBV12-4,CASSAVPAPQHF
TRBJ1-2,TRBV6-2/TRBV6-3,CASSGGRLIGYTF
TRBJ2-1,TRBV12-3/TRBV12-4,CASRNPGLAYEQFF
TRBJ1-1,TRBV29-1,CSVILSRFSEAFF